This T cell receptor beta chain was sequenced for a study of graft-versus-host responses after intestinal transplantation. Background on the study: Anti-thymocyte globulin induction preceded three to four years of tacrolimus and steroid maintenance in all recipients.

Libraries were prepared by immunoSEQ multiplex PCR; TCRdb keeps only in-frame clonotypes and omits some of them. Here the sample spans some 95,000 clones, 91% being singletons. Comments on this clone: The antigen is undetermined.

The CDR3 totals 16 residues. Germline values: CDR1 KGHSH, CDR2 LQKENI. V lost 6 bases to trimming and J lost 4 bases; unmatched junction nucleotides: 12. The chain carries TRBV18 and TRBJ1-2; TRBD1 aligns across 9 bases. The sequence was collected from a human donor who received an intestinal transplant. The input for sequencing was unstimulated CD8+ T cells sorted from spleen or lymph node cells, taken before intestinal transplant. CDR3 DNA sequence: TGTGCCAGCTCGAGTACAGGGGGCGAGTTTTTCTATGGCTACACCTTC. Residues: CASSSTGGEFFYGYTF.